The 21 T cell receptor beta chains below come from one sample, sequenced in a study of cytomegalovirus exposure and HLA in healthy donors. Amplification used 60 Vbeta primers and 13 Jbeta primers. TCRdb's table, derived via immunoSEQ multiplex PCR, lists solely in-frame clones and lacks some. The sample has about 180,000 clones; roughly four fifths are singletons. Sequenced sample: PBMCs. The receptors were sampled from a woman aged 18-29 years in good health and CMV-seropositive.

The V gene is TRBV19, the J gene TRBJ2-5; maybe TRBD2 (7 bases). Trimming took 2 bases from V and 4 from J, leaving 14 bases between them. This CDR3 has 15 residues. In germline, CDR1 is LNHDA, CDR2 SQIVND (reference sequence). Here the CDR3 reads CASSIFGGLGETQYF. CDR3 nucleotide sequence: TGTGCCAGTAGTATATTCGGGGGGCTAGGAGAGACCCAGTACTTC.

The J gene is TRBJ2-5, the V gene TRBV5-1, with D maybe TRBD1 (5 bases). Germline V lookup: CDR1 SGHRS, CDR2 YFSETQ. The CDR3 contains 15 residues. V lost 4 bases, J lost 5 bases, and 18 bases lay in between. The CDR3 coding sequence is TGCGCCAGCAGCCATTTCCAGGGCTCGGCGGAGACCCAGTACTTC. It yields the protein CASSHFQGSAETQYF. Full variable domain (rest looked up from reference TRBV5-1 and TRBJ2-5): KAGVTQTPRYLIKTRGQQVTLSCSPISGHRSVSWYQQTPGQGLQFLFEYFSETQRNKGNFPGRFSGRQFSNSRSEMNVSTLELGDSALYLCASSHFQGSAETQYFGPGTRLLVL.

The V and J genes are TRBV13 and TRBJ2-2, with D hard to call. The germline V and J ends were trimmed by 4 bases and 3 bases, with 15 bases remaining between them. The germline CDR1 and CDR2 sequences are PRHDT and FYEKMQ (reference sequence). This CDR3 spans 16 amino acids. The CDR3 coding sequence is TGTGCCAGCAGCTCACCCTTAACAGAAGACACCGGGGAGCTGTTTTTT. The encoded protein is CASSSPLTEDTGELFF.

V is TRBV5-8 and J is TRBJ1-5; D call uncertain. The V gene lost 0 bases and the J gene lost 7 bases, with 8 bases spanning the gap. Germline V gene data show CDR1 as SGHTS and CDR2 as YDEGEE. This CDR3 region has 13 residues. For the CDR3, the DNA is TGTGCCAGCAGCTTGGTTGGGAGCCAGCCCCAGCATTTT. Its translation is CASSLVGSQPQHF.

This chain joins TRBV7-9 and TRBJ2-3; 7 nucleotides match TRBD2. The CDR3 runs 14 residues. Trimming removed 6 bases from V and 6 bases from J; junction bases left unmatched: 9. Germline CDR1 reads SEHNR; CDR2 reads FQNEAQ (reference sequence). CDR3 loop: CASRGGVSRDTQYF. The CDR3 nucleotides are TGTGCCAGCAGGGGGGGGGTCTCAAGGGATACGCAGTATTTT. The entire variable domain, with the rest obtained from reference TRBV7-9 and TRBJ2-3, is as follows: DTGVSQNPRHKITKRGQNVTFRCDPISEHNRLYWYRQTLGQGPEFLTYFQNEAQLEKSRLLSDRFSAERPKGSFSTLEIQRTEQGDSAMYLCASRGGVSRDTQYFGPGTRLTVL.

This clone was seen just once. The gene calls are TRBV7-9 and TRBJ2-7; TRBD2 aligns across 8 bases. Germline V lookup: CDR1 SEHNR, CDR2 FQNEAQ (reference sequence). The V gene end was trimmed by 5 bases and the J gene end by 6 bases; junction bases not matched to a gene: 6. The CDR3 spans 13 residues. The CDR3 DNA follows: TGTGCCAGCAGCCCGCCTACTAGCGGCGAGCAGTACTTC. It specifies CASSPPTSGEQYF.

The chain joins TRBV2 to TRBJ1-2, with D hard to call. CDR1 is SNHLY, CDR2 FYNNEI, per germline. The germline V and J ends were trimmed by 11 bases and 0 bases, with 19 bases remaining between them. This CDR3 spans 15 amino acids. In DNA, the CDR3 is TGTGCCGGAAGCACCTCCACACAGCCTAACTATGGCTACACCTTC. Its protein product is CAGSTSTQPNYGYTF.

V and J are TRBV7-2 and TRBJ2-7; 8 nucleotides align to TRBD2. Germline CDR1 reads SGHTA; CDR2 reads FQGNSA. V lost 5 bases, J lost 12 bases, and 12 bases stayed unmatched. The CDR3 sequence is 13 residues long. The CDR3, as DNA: TGTGCCAGCAGCCAAGGGGTTAGCGGGGTTCGGTACTTC. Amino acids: CASSQGVSGVRYF.

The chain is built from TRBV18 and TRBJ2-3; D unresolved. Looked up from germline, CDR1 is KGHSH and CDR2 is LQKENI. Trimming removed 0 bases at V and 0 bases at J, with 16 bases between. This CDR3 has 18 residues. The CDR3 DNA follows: TGTGCCAGCTCACCACCCCCCCAGATCATTTTGAGCACAGATACGCAGTATTTT. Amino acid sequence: CASSPPPQIILSTDTQYF.

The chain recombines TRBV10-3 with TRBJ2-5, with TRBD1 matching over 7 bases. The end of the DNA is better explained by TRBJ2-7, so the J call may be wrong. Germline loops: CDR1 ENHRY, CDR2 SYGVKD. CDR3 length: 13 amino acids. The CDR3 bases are TGTGCCATCAACGACAGGGCATCCTACGAGCAGTACTTC. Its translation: CAINDRASYEQYF.

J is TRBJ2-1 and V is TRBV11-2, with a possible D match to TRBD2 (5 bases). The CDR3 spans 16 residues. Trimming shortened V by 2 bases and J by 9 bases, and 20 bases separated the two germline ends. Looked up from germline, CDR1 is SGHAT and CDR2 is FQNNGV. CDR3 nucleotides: TGTGCCAGCAGCTTAACGGCGGCTTCCTGGGCGGGTGAGCAGTTCTTC. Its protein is CASSLTAASWAGEQFF.

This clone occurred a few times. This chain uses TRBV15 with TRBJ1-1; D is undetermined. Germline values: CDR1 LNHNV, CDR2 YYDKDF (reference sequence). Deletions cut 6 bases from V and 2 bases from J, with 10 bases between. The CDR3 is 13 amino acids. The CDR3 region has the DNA TGTGCCACCAGGGGCGGGTATAACACTGAAGCTTTCTTT. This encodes CATRGGYNTEAFF.

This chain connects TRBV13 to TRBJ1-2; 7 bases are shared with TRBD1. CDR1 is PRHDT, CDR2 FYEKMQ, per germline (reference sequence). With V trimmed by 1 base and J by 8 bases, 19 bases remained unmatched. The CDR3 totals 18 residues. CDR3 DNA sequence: TGTGCCAGCAGCTTAGACAGGGGCTCCGGTACCGCCCCCGGAGGCTACACCTTC. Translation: CASSLDRGSGTAPGGYTF.

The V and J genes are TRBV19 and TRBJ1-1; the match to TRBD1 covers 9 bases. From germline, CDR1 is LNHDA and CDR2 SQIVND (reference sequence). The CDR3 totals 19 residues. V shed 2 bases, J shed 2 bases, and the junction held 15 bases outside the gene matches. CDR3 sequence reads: CASSISSGAGQGLNTEAFF. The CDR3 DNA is TGTGCCAGTAGTATATCAAGTGGGGCGGGACAGGGACTTAACACTGAAGCTTTCTTT.

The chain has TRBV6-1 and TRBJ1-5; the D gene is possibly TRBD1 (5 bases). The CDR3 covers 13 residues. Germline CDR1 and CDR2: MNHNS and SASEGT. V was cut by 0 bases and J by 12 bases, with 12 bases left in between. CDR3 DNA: TGTGCCAGCAGTGAAGCCCTAGACAGTGGCCAGCATTTT. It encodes CASSEALDSGQHF.

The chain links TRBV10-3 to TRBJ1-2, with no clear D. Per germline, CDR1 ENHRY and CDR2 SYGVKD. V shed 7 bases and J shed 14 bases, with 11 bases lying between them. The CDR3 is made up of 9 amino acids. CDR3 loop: CAITQSWTF. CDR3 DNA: TGTGCCATCACACAGTCCTGGACCTTC.

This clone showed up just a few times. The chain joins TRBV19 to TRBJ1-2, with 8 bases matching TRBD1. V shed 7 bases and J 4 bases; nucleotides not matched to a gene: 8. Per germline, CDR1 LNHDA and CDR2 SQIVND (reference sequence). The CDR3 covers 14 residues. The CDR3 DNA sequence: TGTGCCAGTAAACCCCAGGGGGCTTCCTATGGCTACACCTTC. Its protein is CASKPQGASYGYTF.

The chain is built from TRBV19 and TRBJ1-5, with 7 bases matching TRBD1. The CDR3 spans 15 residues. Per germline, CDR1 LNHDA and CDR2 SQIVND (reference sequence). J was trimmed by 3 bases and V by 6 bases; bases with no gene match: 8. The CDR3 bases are TGTGCCAGTAGCCTTAGGGACAGTTCCAATCAGCCCCAGCATTTT. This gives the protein CASSLRDSSNQPQHF.

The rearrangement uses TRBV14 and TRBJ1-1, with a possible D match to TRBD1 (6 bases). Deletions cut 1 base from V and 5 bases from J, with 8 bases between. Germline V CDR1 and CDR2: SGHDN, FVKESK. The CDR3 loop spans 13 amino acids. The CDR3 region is CASSQVQGTEAFF. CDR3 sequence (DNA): TGTGCCAGCAGCCAAGTACAGGGAACTGAAGCTTTCTTT.

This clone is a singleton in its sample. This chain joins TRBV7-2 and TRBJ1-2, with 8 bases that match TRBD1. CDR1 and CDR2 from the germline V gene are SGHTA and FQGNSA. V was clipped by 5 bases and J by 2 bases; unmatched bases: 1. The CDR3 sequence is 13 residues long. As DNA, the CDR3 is TGTGCCAGCAGCCGACAGGGGAACTATGGCTACACCTTC. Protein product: CASSRQGNYGYTF.

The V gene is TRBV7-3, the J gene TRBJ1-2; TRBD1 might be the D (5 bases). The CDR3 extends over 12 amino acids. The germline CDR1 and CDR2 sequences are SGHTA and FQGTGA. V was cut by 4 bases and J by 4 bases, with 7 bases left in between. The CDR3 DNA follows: TGTGCCAGCAGCTCTACAGGCTATGGCTACACCTTC. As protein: CASSSTGYGYTF. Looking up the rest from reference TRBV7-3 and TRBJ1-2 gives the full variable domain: GAGVSQTPSNKVTEKGKYVELRCDPISGHTALYWYRQSLGQGPEFLIYFQGTGAADDSGLPNDRFFAVRPEGSVSTLKIQRTERGDSAVYLCASSSTGYGYTFGSGTRLTVV.